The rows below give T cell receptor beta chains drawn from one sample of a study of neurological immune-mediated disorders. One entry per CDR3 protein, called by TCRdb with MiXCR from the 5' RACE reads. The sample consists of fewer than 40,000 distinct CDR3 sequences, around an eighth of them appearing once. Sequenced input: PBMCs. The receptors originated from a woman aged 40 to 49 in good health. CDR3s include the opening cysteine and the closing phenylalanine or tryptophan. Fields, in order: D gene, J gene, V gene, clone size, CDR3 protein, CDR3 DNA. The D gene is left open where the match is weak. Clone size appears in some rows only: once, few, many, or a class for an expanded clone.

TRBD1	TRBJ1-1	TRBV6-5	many	CASREGGANTEAFF	TGTGCCAGCAGGGAAGGGGGCGCGAACACTGAAGCTTTCTTT
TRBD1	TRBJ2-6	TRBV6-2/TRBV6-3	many	CASSSGFLGTGGSGANVLTF	TGTGCCAGCAGTTCCGGGTTTCTGGGGACAGGGGGCTCTGGGGCCAACGTCCTGACTTTC
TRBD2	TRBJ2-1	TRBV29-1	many	CSAIAGEGGMQFF	TGCAGCGCAATAGCGGGAGAGGGGGGAATGCAGTTCTTC
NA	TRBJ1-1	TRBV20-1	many	CSAVAGATGRAFF	TGCAGTGCGGTCGCAGGGGCGACAGGAAGAGCTTTCTTT
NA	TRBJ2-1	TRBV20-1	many	CSARVSHNEQFF	TGCAGTGCTAGGGTCAGTCACAATGAGCAGTTCTTC
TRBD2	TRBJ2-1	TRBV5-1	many	CASSLSLAGINEQFF	TGCGCCAGCAGCTTAAGCCTAGCGGGGATCAATGAGCAGTTCTTC
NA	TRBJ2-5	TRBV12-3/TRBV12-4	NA	CASSRRDGETQYF	TGTGCCAGCAGTCGACGAGATGGAGAGACCCAGTACTTC
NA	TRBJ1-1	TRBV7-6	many	CASSPRTGNTEAFF	TGTGCCAGCAGCCCGAGGACGGGGAACACTGAAGCTTTCTTT
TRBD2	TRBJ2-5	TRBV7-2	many	CASSPMGVPQRGGVNF	TGTGCCAGCAGCCCCATGGGGGTCCCCCAGCGGGGGGGCGTGAACTTC
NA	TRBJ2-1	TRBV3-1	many	CASSQAPSSYNEQFF	TGTGCCAGCAGCCAAGCTCCTAGCTCCTACAATGAGCAGTTCTTC
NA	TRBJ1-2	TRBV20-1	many	CSAPPGQGTGYTF	TGCAGTGCCCCTCCGGGGCAAGGGACCGGCTACACCTTC
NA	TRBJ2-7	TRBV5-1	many	CASSLDFAYEQYF	TGCGCCAGCAGCTTGGATTTCGCCTACGAGCAGTACTTC
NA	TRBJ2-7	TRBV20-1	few	CSARRTDTYEQYF	TGCAGTGCTAGGAGGACGGACACCTACGAGCAGTACTTC
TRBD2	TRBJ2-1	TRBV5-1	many	CASSLVAGGSNEQFF	TGCGCCAGCAGCTTGGTAGCGGGAGGCTCCAATGAGCAGTTCTTC
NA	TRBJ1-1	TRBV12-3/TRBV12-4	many	CASSFTGPTGNTEAFF	TGTGCCAGCAGTTTTACGGGACCCACAGGGAACACTGAAGCTTTCTTT
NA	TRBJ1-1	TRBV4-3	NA	CASSLSEVSEAFF	TGCGCCAGCAGCCTCTCCGAGGTATCGGAAGCTTTCTTT
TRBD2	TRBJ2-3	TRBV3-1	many	CASSQGRTSGGDTDTQYF	TGTGCCAGCAGCCAAGGTCGGACTAGCGGGGGGGACACAGATACGCAGTATTTT
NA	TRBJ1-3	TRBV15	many	CATSKASGNTIYF	TGTGCCACCAGCAAAGCCTCTGGAAACACCATATATTTT
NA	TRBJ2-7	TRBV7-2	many	CASSSGPLRYF	TGTGCCAGCAGCTCCGGGCCCCTTAGATACTTC
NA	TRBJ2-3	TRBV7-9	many	CASTSPWRAKRTDTQYF	TGTGCCAGCACCTCTCCCTGGAGGGCCAAGAGGACAGATACGCAGTATTTT
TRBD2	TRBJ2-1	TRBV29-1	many	CSSGESGRAEQFF	TGCAGCTCCGGGGAAAGCGGGAGGGCTGAGCAGTTCTTC
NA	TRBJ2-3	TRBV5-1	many	CASSAWRGRPDTQYF	TGCGCCAGCAGCGCCTGGCGGGGGCGGCCAGATACGCAGTATTTT
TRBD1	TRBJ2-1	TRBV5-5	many	CASSTPGQGNEQFF	TGTGCCAGCAGCACACCGGGACAGGGGAATGAGCAGTTCTTC
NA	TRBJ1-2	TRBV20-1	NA	CSADSGPNPDGYTF	TGCAGTGCCGACAGCGGCCCGAACCCCGATGGCTACACCTTC
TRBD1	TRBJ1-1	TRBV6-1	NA	CVSRTGGAEETEAFF	TGTGTCAGCAGAACAGGGGGCGCCGAGGAGACTGAAGCTTTCTTT
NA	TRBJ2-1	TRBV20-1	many	CSAREASWNEQFF	TGCAGTGCTAGAGAGGCTAGCTGGAATGAGCAGTTCTTC
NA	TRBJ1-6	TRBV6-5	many	CASSYRHGNSPLHF	TGTGCCAGCAGTTATCGACACGGAAATTCACCCCTCCACTTT
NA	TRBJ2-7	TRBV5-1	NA	CASSLDMPPGQYF	TGCGCCAGCAGCCTGGACATGCCTCCGGGGCAGTACTTC
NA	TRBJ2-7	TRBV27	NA	CVSLIIKGHVYERYF	TGTGTCAGCCTAATTATCAAGGGACATGTCTACGAGCGGTACTTC
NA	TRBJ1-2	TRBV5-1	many	CASNVQGPNYGYTF	TGCGCCAGCAATGTGCAGGGACCAAACTATGGCTACACCTTC
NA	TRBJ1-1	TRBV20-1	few	CSARDIFDKNTEAFF	TGCAGTGCTAGAGATATCTTTGATAAGAACACTGAAGCTTTCTTT
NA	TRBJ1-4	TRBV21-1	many	CASSKIRSGEYREKLFF	TGTGCCAGCAGCAAGATCCGGTCAGGGGAGTATCGAGAAAAACTGTTTTTT
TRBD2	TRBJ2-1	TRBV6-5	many	CASSYKRELPNEQFF	TGTGCCAGCAGTTACAAGCGGGAGCTACCCAATGAGCAGTTCTTC
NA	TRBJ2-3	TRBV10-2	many	CASSDLSRIYTDTQYF	TGCGCCAGCAGCGACCTCTCTCGGATCTACACAGATACGCAGTATTTT
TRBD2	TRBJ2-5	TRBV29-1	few	CSVDWGGGETQYF	TGCAGCGTGGACTGGGGGGGTGGAGAGACCCAGTACTTC
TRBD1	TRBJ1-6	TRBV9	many	CASSVALGTANSPLHF	TGTGCCAGCAGCGTAGCATTAGGGACAGCGAATTCACCCCTCCACTTT
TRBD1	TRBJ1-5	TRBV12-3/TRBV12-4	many	CASSLGTGGRQPQHF	TGTGCCAGCAGTCTAGGGACAGGGGGAAGGCAGCCCCAGCATTTT
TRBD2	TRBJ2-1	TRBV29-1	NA	CSVDLAGHEQFF	TGCAGCGTTGACTTAGCGGGTCATGAGCAGTTCTTC
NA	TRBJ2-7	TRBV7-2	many	CASSPGVGPHYEQYF	TGTGCCAGCAGCCCCGGGGTGGGTCCCCACTACGAGCAGTACTTC
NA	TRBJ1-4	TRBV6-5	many	CASSYAGYNEKLFF	TGTGCCAGCAGTTACGCCGGATATAATGAAAAACTGTTTTTT
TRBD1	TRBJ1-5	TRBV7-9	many	CASSRQGGNQPQHF	TGTGCCAGCAGCAGACAGGGAGGCAATCAGCCCCAGCATTTT
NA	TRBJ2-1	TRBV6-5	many	CASSYSEEPGYNEQFF	TGTGCCAGCAGTTACAGTGAGGAGCCCGGCTACAATGAGCAGTTCTTC
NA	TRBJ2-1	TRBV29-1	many	CSVDLWGRNEQFF	TGCAGCGTTGACCTGTGGGGACGGAATGAGCAGTTCTTC
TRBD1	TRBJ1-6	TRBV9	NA	CASSVDPGGENSPLHF	TGTGCCAGCAGCGTAGATCCAGGGGGCGAGAATTCACCCCTCCACTTT
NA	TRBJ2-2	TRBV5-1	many	CASIGNTGELFF	TGCGCCAGCATAGGGAACACCGGGGAGCTGTTTTTT
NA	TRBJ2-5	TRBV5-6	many	CASSLRSGETQYF	TGTGCCAGCAGCTTGAGGTCCGGAGAGACCCAGTACTTC
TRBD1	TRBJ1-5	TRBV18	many	CASSPEGAWSPQHF	TGTGCCAGCTCACCGGAGGGGGCTTGGAGCCCCCAGCATTTT
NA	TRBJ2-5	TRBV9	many	CASTPAGTEGETQYF	TGTGCCAGCACCCCGGCGGGGACAGAGGGAGAGACCCAGTACTTC
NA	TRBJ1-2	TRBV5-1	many	CASSFGEGYGYTF	TGCGCCAGCAGCTTTGGAGAGGGGTATGGCTACACCTTC
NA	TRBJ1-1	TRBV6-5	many	CASSYQAFMNTEAFF	TGTGCCAGCAGTTATCAGGCCTTCATGAACACTGAAGCTTTCTTT
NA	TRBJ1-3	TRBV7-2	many	CASSSGTVSSGNTIYF	TGTGCCAGCAGCTCCGGGACGGTCAGCTCTGGAAACACCATATATTTT
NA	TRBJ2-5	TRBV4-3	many	CASSQGGTVKETQYF	TGCGCCAGCAGCCAAGGGGGGACGGTTAAAGAGACCCAGTACTTC
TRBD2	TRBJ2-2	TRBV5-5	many	CASSSRGSGADTGELFF	TGTGCCAGCAGCTCCCGCGGTAGCGGGGCGGACACCGGGGAGCTGTTTTTT